The 2 T cell receptor beta chains reported below all come from one sample, sequenced in a study of T cells in Graves' hyperthyroidism and ophthalmopathy. RNA transcripts served as the template for amplifying TCR beta CDR3 regions. The HTBI set primed first-round TCR CDR3 RT-PCR. One entry per CDR3 protein, called by TCRdb with MiXCR from the multiplex PCR reads. Here the sample spans 610,000 or so distinct CDR3 sequences, 46% being singletons. Sequencing was done on a sample of peripheral blood or thyroid tissue (not recorded which). Source of these receptors: a woman younger than 30 with Graves' hyperthyroidism.

There are many counts of this clonotype. The CDR3 spells CSVPTGLNEKLFF. The CDR3 bases are TGCAGTGTCCCGACAGGATTGAATGAAAAACTGTTTTTT. J is TRBJ1-4 and V is TRBV20-1, with D perhaps matching TRBD1 (6 bases). CDR3 length equals 13 residues. V was clipped by 7 bases and J by 5 bases, with 14 bases between them. CDR1 and CDR2 (germline): DFQATT, SNEGSKA (reference sequence).

The chain combines TRBV4-1 with TRBJ2-7, with 11 positions matching TRBD2. The V segment lost 4 bases and the J segment 4 bases; nucleotides outside the gene matches: 9. There are 16 residues in the CDR3. CDR1 and CDR2 (germline): MGHRA, YSYEKL. The CDR3 DNA follows: TGCGCCAGCAGCCTTATAGCGGGAGGGCCCGCTTACGAGCAGTACTTC. Amino acids: CASSLIAGGPAYEQYF.